The TCR beta chain under discussion was sequenced for a study of cytotoxic CD8 clonotypes in ibrutinib-treated CLL. Study-wide results and limits: Clonality (at baseline) was higher than in age-matched healthy donors and tracked circulating CD8+ T-cell counts.

Generated by immunoSEQ multiplex PCR, the TCRdb table keeps only in-frame clones and is missing some. The sample has about 200,000 clones; over 55% are singletons. The junction had 2 bases not matched to a gene; V was cut back by 10 bases and J by 3 bases. The germline V gene has CDR1 SNHLY and CDR2 FYNNEI. There are 12 residues in the CDR3. This clone was found a few times. Its antigen is currently unknown. This TCR was sampled from a human donor with chronic lymphocytic leukemia. The specimen comprised PBMCs, sampled after 24 months of ibrutinib treatment. The chain recombines TRBV2 with TRBJ2-7; 11 bases map to TRBD2. CDR3 region: CATTSGSYEQYF. The CDR3 bases are TGTGCCACTACTAGCGGGAGCTACGAGCAGTACTTC.